The following is a T cell receptor (beta chain) sequence with its context. The antigen is undetermined. The CDR3 loop spans 13 amino acids. The ends lost 5 bases at V and 7 bases at J; junction bases unmatched: 6. Germline CDR1 and CDR2: SGHTA and FQGTGA. These data belong to a study of cytomegalovirus exposure and HLA in healthy donors. General study points: Prior analysis indicated that the majority of TCR beta V segments exhibited productivity approximately 87% or approximately 30% of the time. Sequencing artifact likely explains a cluster of highly shared sequence variants.

Vbeta (60) and Jbeta (13) primers were used in the PCR. Generated by immunoSEQ multiplex PCR, the TCRdb table keeps only in-frame clones and is missing some. The table records 150,000 or so clones, more than 65% of them present only once. The TCR sequence derives from a woman between 25 and 40 years old in good health and CMV-seronegative. The source material was PBMCs. This sequence joins TRBV7-3 and TRBJ1-1, with 8 nucleotides matching TRBD1. The CDR3 nucleotides are TGTGCCAGCAGCACATACAGGGGGGGTGAAGCTTTCTTT. Its protein product is CASSTYRGGEAFF. Using reference TRBV7-3 and TRBJ1-1 for the parts outside the CDR3, the full variable domain is GAGVSQTPSNKVTEKGKYVELRCDPISGHTALYWYRQSLGQGPEFLIYFQGTGAADDSGLPNDRFFAVRPEGSVSTLKIQRTERGDSAVYLCASSTYRGGEAFFGQGTRLTVV.